This TCR beta chain stems from a study of blood T cell repertoires in COVID-19. This CDR3 is 13 amino acids long. V shed 9 bases and J shed 4 bases, with 12 bases lying between them. The germline V gene encodes CDR1 KGHDR and CDR2 SFDVKD. Generated by immunoSEQ multiplex PCR, the TCRdb table keeps only in-frame clones and is missing some. The table shows roughly 120,000 clones, with 70% to 90% occurring only once. Sequencing was done on a sample of peripheral blood. The TCR comes from a man aged 35-49 years with acute or convalescent COVID-19. The chain uses TRBV24-1 and TRBJ1-3, with D possibly being TRBD1 (5 bases). The chain's CDR3 is CATQGRAGNTIYF. The DNA for the CDR3 is TGTGCCACCCAAGGCAGGGCGGGAAACACCATATATTTT.